The rows below give T cell receptor beta chains drawn from one sample of a study of cytomegalovirus exposure and HLA in healthy donors. Sequencing used immunoSEQ multiplex PCR; TCRdb keeps in-frame clones, though not all of them. The data show 230,000 or so clones, about 93% seen once. Material for sequencing was PBMCs. These receptors were taken from a girl aged 2 to 9 in good health and CMV-seronegative. CDR3s include the opening cysteine and the closing phenylalanine or tryptophan.

J gene	CDR3 length	V gene	CDR3 protein
TRBJ2-2	12	TRBV5-4	CASSQGIGELFF
TRBJ2-1	13	TRBV15	CATSTTGYNEQFF
TRBJ1-1	12	TRBV29-1	CSVSRENTEAFF
TRBJ2-2	15	TRBV7-9	CASSFPGQPTGELFF
TRBJ2-3	17	TRBV21-1	CASSEKGGESRTDTQYF
TRBJ1-2	13	TRBV27	CASRPVDSGGYTF
TRBJ1-4	15	TRBV28	CASSFRVKGNEKLFF
TRBJ2-1	14	TRBV5-6	CASRLAGGPGEQFF
TRBJ2-7	14	TRBV13	CASSFATGGRGQYF
TRBJ2-7	16	TRBV7-6	CASSAGGGPSRYEQYF
TRBJ2-5	16	TRBV5-1	CASSLNGIAYGETQYF
TRBJ2-1	13	TRBV28	CASRGSSYNEQFF